The present TCR beta chain was sequenced within a study of neurological immune-mediated disorders (dated by TCRdb to the late 2010s). Notes on the research overall: Among the 35 or so multiple sclerosis patients, relapsing-remitting MS was present in roughly 30 and secondary progressive MS was present in 3. Using UMI-based sequencing, the study compared peripheral blood TCR-beta repertoires from patients with HTLV-I-associated myelopathy (HAM/TSP), patients with multiple sclerosis, and healthy controls. The roughly 110 TCR-beta libraries covered PBMC samples along with longitudinal samples, technical triplicates, and paired sorted CD4+ and CD8+ T-cell subsets. The cohort was made up of about 66 subjects, consisting of 15 or so HAM/TSP patients, some 34 multiple sclerosis patients and approximately 20 healthy controls.

Libraries from unsorted PBMCs were made from 2 million PBMCs kept in RNAlater at -80 degrees C until RNA extraction. The multiple sclerosis patients were enrolled in a US clinical protocol that used magnetic resonance imaging to evaluate disease progression. Peripheral blood was subjected to Ficoll-Hypaque density gradient centrifugation to isolate PBMCs, which were then cryopreserved in liquid nitrogen. cDNA was synthesized by template-switch 5'RACE using a primer with a 10-nucleotide random unique molecular identifier that tagged each TCR transcript. Each sequencing run produced over 160 million TCR-beta sequences covering 15-18 subjects. Total RNA was extracted with the RNeasy kit. The KAPA Real-time Library Amplification kit was used to amplify TCR-beta VDJ regions with primers targeting the TCR constant region and the 5'RACE anchor. A first PCR added sample indexes and Illumina adaptors, and a second PCR then raised library yield. After Ampure bead purification, the roughly 650 bp TCR product was size-selected on a 2% E-gel SizeSelection system. Before pooling, libraries had their quality checked on a Bioanalyzer, their concentration measured with Qubit, and their quantity determined with the Kapa Library Quantification kit. An Illumina HiSeq 2500 was used to sequence the libraries paired-end at 2 x 150 bp. To increase sequence diversity, 25-30% phiX was spiked into each library pool. For the original study's pipeline: The quality-filtered reads were processed with the UMI-based MiGEC pipeline, whose error correction step removed more than 80% of the raw TCR sequences. VDJ genes were aligned to IMGT germline references, and clonotypes were defined by unique CDR3 amino acid sequence plus V-J genes. Clonal expansion, Shannon diversity and CDR3 relatedness (CalcPairwiseDistances, ClusterSamples) were evaluated with VDJtools, and phylogenetic trees were built with CLCbio workbench. Clones with at least 8 unique UMIs were defined as expanded, with this threshold being based on coefficient-of-variation modelling across technical triplicates. Using fastp at Q25 and MiXCR, TCRdb reprocessed the public reads and kept productive beta chains. Rows are unified per CDR3 protein, each entry keeping the most common DNA and genes. These V and J calls are TCRdb output, not the study's own analysis. This sample lists about 58,000 distinct CDR3 sequences; roughly 3.5% were detected once. Clones ranked in the top ten supply 1.6% of the sample.

This clonotype was picked up many times. Its antigen has not been determined. No qualities accompany the bases; no much larger clone lies one base away. Broad study findings and their caveats: In phylogenetic analysis, the repertoires of 18 of 34 MS patients grouped into a cluster of related CDR3 sequences, which suggests a possible signature at the repertoire level. No identical CDR3 amino acid sequences were shared among expanded clones across subjects, suggesting private TCR-beta repertoires in all groups. The MS cluster was not associated with any clinical or MRI features, and the authors stated that larger cohorts are needed. TCR clonal expansion was greatest in HAM/TSP patients and smallest in MS patients, who ranked below even healthy controls.

From cysteine to phenylalanine, the CDR3 is 14 amino acids long. CDR3 DNA only is kept here, 42 bases in frame from base 1. V is pared back by 0 bases and J by 2 bases, with 8 bases lying between the germline termini. Looking up the germline V gene yields CDR1 ENHRY and CDR2 SYGVKD. The chain joins TRBV10-3 to TRBJ2-7, with the identity of the D gene unclear. This TCR derives from a man aged 25-45 years with multiple sclerosis. Specimen: PBMCs. The CDR3 here reads CAISESALTYEQYF. In nucleotides, the sequence is TGTGCCATCAGTGAGTCCGCGCTAACCTACGAGCAGTACTTC.